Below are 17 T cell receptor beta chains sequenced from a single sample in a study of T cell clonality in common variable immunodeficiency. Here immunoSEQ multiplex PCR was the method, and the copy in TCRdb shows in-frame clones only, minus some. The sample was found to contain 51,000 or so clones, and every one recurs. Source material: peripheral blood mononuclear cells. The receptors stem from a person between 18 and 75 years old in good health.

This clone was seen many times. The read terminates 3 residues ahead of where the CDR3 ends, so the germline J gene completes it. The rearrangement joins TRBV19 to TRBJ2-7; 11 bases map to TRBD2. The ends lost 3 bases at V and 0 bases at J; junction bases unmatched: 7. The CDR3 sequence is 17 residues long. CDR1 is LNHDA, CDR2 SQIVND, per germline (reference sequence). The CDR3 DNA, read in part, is TGTGCCAGTAGTATGGCACTAGCGGGGGACAACTCCTACGAG. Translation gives CASSMALAGDNSYE. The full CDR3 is CASSMALAGDNSYEQYF.

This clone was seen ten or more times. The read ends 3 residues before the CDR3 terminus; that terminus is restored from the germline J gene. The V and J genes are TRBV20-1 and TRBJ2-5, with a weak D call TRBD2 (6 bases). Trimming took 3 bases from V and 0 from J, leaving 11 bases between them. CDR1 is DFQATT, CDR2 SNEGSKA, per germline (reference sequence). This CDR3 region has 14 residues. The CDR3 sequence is CSASSSGYQETQYF. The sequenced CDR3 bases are TGCAGTGCTAGCTCCAGCGGGTACCAAGAGACC.

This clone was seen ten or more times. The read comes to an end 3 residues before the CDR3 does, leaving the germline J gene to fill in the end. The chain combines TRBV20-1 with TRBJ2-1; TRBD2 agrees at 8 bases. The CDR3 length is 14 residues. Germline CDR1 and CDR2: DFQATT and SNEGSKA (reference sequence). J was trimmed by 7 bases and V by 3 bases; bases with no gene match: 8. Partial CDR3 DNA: TGCAGTGCTAGGTACGAGCGGGGGCAAAATGAG. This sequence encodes CSARYERGQNE. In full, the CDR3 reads CSARYERGQNEQFF.

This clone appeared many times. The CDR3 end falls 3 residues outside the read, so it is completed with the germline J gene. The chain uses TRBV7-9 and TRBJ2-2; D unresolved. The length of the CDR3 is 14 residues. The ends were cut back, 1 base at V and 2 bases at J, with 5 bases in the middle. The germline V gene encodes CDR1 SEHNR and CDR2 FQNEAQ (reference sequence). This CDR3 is CASSLDTNTGELFF. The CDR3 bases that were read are TGTGCCAGCAGCTTAGACACAAACACCGGGGAG.

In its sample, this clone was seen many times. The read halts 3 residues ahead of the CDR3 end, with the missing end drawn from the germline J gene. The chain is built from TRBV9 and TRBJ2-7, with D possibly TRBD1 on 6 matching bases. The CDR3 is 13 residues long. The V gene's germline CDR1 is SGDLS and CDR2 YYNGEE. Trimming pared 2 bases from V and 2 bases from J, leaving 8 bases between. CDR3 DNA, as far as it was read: TGTGCCAGCAGCGTGGGGGCTACCTACGAG. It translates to CASSVGATYE. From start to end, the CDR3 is CASSVGATYEQYF.

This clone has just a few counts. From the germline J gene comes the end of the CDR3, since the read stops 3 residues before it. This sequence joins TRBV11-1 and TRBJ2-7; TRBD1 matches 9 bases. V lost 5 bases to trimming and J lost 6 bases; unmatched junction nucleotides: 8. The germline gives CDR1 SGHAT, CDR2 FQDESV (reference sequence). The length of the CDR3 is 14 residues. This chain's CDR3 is CASSPGQGVVEQYF. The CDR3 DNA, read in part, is TGTGCCAGCAGCCCGGGACAGGGAGTCGTCGAG.

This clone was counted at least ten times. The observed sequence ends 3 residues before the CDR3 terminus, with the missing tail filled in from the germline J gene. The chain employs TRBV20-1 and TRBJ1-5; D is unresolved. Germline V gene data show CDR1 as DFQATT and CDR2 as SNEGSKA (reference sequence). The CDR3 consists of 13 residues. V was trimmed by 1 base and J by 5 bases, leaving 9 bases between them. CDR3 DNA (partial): TGCAGTGCTAGAGCCGGTCGGGATCAGCCC. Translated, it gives CSARAGRDQP. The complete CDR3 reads CSARAGRDQPQHF.

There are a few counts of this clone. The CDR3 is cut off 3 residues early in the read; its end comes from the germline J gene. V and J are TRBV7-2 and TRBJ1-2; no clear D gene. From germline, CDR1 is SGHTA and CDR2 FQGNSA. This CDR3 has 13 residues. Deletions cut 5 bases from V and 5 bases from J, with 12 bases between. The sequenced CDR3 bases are TGTGCCAGCAGCCCGTTATCGGGGTATGGC. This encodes CASSPLSGYG. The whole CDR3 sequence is CASSPLSGYGYTF.

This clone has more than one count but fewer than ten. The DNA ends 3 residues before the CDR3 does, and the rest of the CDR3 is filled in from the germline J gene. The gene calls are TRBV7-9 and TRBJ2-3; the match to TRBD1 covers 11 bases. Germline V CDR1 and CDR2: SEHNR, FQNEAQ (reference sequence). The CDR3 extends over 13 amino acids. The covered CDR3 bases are TGTGCCAGCAGCTCGGGGACAGGGGGTTCG. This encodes CASSSGTGGS. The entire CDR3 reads CASSSGTGGSQYF.

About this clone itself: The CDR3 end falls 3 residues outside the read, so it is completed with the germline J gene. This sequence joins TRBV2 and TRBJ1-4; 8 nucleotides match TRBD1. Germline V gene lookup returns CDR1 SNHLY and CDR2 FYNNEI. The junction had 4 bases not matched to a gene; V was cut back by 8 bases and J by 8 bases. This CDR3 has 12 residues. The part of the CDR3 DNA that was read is TGTGCCAGCTCGACAGGGGAAGAAAAA. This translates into CASSTGEEK. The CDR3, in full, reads CASSTGEEKLFF.

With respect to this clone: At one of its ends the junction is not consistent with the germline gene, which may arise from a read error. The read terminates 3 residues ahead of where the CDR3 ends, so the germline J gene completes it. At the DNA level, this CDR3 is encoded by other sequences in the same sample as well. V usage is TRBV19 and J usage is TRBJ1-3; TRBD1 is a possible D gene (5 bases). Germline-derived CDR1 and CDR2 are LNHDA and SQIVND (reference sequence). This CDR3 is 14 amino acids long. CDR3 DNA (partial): TGTGCCAGTTGGGAGCAGGGTGCTGGAAACACG. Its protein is CASWEQGAGNT. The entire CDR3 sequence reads CASWEQGAGNTIYF.

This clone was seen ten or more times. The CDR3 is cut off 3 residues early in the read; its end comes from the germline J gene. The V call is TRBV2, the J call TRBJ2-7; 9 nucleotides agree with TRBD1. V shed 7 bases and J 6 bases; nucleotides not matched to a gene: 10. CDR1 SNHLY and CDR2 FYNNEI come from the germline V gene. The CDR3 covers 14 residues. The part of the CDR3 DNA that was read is TGTGCCAGCACCCCGGACAGGGGATACGGCGAG. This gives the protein CASTPDRGYGE. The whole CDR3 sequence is CASTPDRGYGEQYF. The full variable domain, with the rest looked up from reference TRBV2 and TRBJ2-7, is EPEVTQTPSHQVTQMGQEVILRCVPISNHLYFYWYRQILGQKVEFLVSFYNNEISEKSEIFDDQFSVERPDGSNFTLKIRSTKLEDSAMYFCASTPDRGYGEQYFGPGTRLTVT.

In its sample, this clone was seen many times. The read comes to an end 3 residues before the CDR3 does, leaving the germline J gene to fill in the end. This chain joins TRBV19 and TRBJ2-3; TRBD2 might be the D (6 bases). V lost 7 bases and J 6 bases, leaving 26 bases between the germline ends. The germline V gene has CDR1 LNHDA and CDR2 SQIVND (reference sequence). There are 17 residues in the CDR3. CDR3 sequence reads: CASTGRGTPPFSDTQYF. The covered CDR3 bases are TGTGCCAGTACCGGACGTGGGACTCCCCCTTTTAGCGATACG. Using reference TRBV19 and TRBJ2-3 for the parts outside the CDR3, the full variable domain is DGGITQSPKYLFRKEGQNVTLSCEQNLNHDAMYWYRQDPGQGLRLIYYSQIVNDFQKGDIAEGYSVSREKKESFPLTVTSAQKNPTAFYLCASTGRGTPPFSDTQYFGPGTRLTVL.

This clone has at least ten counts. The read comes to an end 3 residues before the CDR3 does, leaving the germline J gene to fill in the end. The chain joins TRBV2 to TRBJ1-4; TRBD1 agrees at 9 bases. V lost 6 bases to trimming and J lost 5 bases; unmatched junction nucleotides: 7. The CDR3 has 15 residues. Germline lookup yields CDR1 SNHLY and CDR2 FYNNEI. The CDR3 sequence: CASSPGQGMNEKLFF. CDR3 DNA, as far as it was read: TGTGCCAGCAGCCCGGGACAGGGTATGAATGAAAAA.

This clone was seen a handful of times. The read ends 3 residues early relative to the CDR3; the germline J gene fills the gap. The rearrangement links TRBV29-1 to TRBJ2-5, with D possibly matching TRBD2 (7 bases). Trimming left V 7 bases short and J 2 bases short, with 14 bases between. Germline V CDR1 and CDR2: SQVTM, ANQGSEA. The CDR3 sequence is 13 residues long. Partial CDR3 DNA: TGCAGCGCCAACGGGGGGCCGCAAGAGACC. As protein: CSANGGPQET. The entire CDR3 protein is CSANGGPQETQYF.

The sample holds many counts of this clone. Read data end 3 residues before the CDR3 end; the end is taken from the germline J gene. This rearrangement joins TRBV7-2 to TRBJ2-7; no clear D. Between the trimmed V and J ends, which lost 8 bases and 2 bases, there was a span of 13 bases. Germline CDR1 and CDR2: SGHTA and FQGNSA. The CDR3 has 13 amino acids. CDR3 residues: CASEPGSTYEQYF. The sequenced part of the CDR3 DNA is TGTGCCAGCGAGCCGGGTTCGACCTACGAG. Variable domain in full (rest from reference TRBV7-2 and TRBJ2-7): GAGVSQSPSNKVTEKGKDVELRCDPISGHTALYWYRQSLGQGLEFLIYFQGNSAPDKSGLPSDRFSAERTGGSVSTLTIQRTQQEDSAVYLCASEPGSTYEQYFGPGTRLTVT.

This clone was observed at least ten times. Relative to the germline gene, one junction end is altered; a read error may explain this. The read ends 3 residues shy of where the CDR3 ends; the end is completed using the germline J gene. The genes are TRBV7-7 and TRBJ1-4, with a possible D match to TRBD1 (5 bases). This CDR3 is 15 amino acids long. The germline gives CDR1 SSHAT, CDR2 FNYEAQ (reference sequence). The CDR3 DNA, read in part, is TGTGCTAGCAGCTTAAATAAGGGGTCTAATGAAAAA. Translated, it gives CASSLNKGSNEK. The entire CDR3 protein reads CASSLNKGSNEKLFF.